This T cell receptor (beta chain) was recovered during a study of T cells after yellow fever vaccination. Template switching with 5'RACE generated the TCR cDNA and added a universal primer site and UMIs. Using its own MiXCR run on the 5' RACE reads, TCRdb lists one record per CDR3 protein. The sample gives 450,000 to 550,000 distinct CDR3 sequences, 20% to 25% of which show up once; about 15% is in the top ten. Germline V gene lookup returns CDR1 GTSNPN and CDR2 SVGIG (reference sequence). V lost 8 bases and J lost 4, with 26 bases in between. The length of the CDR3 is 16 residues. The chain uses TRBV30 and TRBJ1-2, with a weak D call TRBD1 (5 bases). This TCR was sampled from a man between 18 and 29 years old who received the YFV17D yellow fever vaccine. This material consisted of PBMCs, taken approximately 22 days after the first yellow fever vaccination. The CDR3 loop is CARVSRQGALIYGYTF. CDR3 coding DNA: TGTGCCAGAGTCTCGAGGCAAGGGGCATTAATCTATGGCTACACCTTC.